This passage covers 10 T cell receptor beta chains from one sample sequenced in a study of T cell responses to AZD1222 COVID-19 vaccine. TCRdb's copy holds only in-frame clones and misses some; the assay was immunoSEQ multiplex PCR. The sample lists nearly 90,000 clones; about 86% were seen once. This specimen was peripheral blood, taken on day 0 of MenACWY control vaccination. The source is an adult in good health.

The genes are TRBV6-5 and TRBJ1-1; D might be TRBD1 (5 bases). The CDR3 runs 11 residues. Germline V gene sequence: CDR1 MNHEY, CDR2 SVGAGI. The ends were cut back, 6 bases at V and 8 bases at J, with 10 bases in the middle. This CDR3 is CASRSKGEAFF. DNA for the CDR3: TGTGCCAGCAGGTCGAAGGGGGAAGCTTTCTTT.

The CDR3, as DNA: TGTGCCAGTAGCCCTACCTTTCAGTCTGGAAACACCATATATTTT. It specifies CASSPTFQSGNTIYF. The J gene is TRBJ1-3, the V gene TRBV19; no clear D gene. The CDR3 length is 15 residues. V gave up 6 bases and J gave up 1 base, with 13 bases separating them. Germline-derived CDR1 and CDR2 are LNHDA and SQIVND (reference sequence).

The rearrangement links TRBV5-1 to TRBJ2-1, with TRBD1 identical over 11 bases. The CDR3 is 14 amino acids. The V segment lost 4 bases and the J segment 9 bases; nucleotides outside the gene matches: 6. CDR1 is SGHRS, CDR2 YFSETQ, per germline. The CDR3 region is CASSLEGQGGEQFF. The CDR3 bases are TGCGCCAGCAGCCTTGAGGGACAGGGGGGTGAGCAGTTCTTC.

V gene TRBV19 combines with J gene TRBJ2-4; 9 positions agree with TRBD2. Germline lookup yields CDR1 LNHDA and CDR2 SQIVND (reference sequence). The CDR3 totals 17 residues. V shed 3 bases, J shed 4 bases, and the junction held 10 bases outside the gene matches. CDR3 amino acids: CASSMSGSSGDKNIQYF. In DNA, the CDR3 is TGTGCCAGTAGTATGTCCGGGTCTAGCGGGGATAAAAACATTCAGTACTTC.

This chain uses TRBV28 with TRBJ2-7; unclear D gene. Germline loops: CDR1 MDHEN, CDR2 SYDVKM. Trimming left V 6 bases short and J 4 bases short, with 7 bases between. The CDR3 is 11 amino acids. Written as DNA, the CDR3 is TGTGCCAGCAGGAAGAAGTACGAGCAGTACTTC. Translated, it gives CASRKKYEQYF. The full variable domain, rest sourced from reference TRBV28 and TRBJ2-7, is DVKVTQSSRYLVKRTGEKVFLECVQDMDHENMFWYRQDPGLGLRLIYFSYDVKMKEKGDIPEGYSVSREKKERFSLILESASTNQTSMYLCASRKKYEQYFGPGTRLTVT.

This chain uses TRBV7-2 with TRBJ2-7, with D perhaps matching TRBD1 (6 bases). The CDR3 is made up of 18 amino acids. Trimming took 5 bases from V and 2 from J, leaving 25 bases between them. The V gene's germline CDR1 is SGHTA and CDR2 FQGNSA. CDR3 sequence (DNA): TGTGCCAGCAGCGCCCTTGACAGGTGGCCTGCCAATACCTACGAGCAGTACTTC. This translates into CASSALDRWPANTYEQYF.

This clone occurred once. This sequence joins TRBV28 and TRBJ1-2; D is unresolved. Between the trimmed V and J ends, which lost 5 bases and 6 bases, there was a span of 22 bases. The CDR3 runs to 16 residues. Germline assignment: CDR1 MDHEN and CDR2 SYDVKM. CDR3 sequence: CASSPALVPLDDGYTF. CDR3 nucleotides: TGTGCCAGCAGTCCGGCCCTGGTGCCACTGGACGATGGCTACACCTTC.

This chain links TRBV7-3 with TRBJ2-1; possibly TRBD2 for D (5 bases). Looked up from germline, CDR1 is SGHTA and CDR2 is FQGTGA. The CDR3 has 17 amino acids. V dropped 2 bases and J dropped 0 bases, with 14 bases sitting between them. CDR3 loop: CASSLGSSSSSYNEQFF. The CDR3 DNA sequence: TGTGCCAGCAGCTTAGGCTCTAGCTCAAGCTCCTACAATGAGCAGTTCTTC. The full variable domain, its missing parts supplied by reference TRBV7-3 and TRBJ2-1, is GAGVSQTPSNKVTEKGKYVELRCDPISGHTALYWYRQSLGQGPEFLIYFQGTGAADDSGLPNDRFFAVRPEGSVSTLKIQRTERGDSAVYLCASSLGSSSSSYNEQFFGPGTRLTVL.

The chain carries TRBV6-5 and TRBJ1-1, with D possibly matching TRBD1 (5 bases). The CDR3 sequence is 13 residues long. CDR1 and CDR2 from the germline V gene are MNHEY and SVGAGI. With 11 bases removed from V and 0 bases from J, the gap between germline ends came to 13 bases. CDR3: CAARQRVNTEAFF. The CDR3 DNA sequence: TGTGCCGCCCGACAGAGGGTGAACACTGAAGCTTTCTTT.

This clone was detected only once. The chain employs TRBV9 and TRBJ2-2, with 11 bases that match TRBD1. Germline V lookup: CDR1 SGDLS, CDR2 YYNGEE. The CDR3 covers 17 residues. J gave up 6 bases and V 1 base, and 8 bases lay outside the gene matches. CDR3 DNA sequence: TGTGCCAGCAGCGTACGTTCGGGACAGGGGGTTCCCGGGGAGCTGTTTTTT. Translation gives CASSVRSGQGVPGELFF. Full variable domain (outside the CDR3, taken from reference TRBV9 and TRBJ2-2): DSGVTQTPKHLITATGQRVTLRCSPRSGDLSVYWYQQSLDQGLQFLIQYYNGEERAKGNILERFSAQQFPDLHSELNLSSLELGDSALYFCASSVRSGQGVPGELFFGEGSRLTVL.